The rows below give T cell receptor beta chains drawn from one sample of a study of T-cell reconstitution after alpha-beta-depleted transplantation in children. TCRdb analysed the PCR reads with MiXCR anew, one entry per CDR3 protein. This sample yields 210,000 or so distinct CDR3 sequences, of which around 9.5% are seen a single time; about 6.2% belongs to the top ten. This material consisted of PBMCs from the stem cell graft donor, taken from the stem cell graft. These receptors were collected from a human donor who donated a stem cell graft to a child with acute lymphoblastic leukemia. Each CDR3 is given with its conserved first and last residue. D genes are given only for firm matches. Size is stated for part of the rows, as once, few or many counts, or as a class when the clone is expanded.

D gene	V gene	clone size	J gene	CDR3 DNA	CDR3 protein
NA	TRBV29-1	many	TRBJ2-1	TGCAGCGTTGTCAGGGGACACAATGAGCAGTTCTTC	CSVVRGHNEQFF
NA	TRBV6-1	few	TRBJ1-2	TGTGCCAGCAATCCCCGGACAGCCCCGACGAGTGGCTACACCTTC	CASNPRTAPTSGYTF
NA	TRBV12-3/TRBV12-4	many	TRBJ1-1	TGTGCCAGCAGCAAGAATGGAGGATCAAACACTGAAGCTTTCTTT	CASSKNGGSNTEAFF
NA	TRBV20-1	NA	TRBJ2-5	TGCAGTGCTAGTATCGGGGTGGAAAAAGAGACCCAGTACTTC	CSASIGVEKETQYF
NA	TRBV9	few	TRBJ2-3	TGTGCCAGCAGCGTAGGGGCTAGAGAGTTGAATACGCAGTATTTT	CASSVGARELNTQYF
NA	TRBV7-9	many	TRBJ1-6	TGTGCCACACGGGGGGGCTATAATTCACCCCTCCACTTT	CATRGGYNSPLHF
NA	TRBV27	NA	TRBJ2-3	TGTGCCAGCAGTTCTCGGTCCTTAACACCAGATACGCAGTATTTT	CASSSRSLTPDTQYF
TRBD2	TRBV7-2	few	TRBJ2-1	TGTGCCAGCAGAAGTCCGGGACTAGCGGGGGTGAATGAGCAGTTCTTC	CASRSPGLAGVNEQFF
NA	TRBV10-3	few	TRBJ1-5	TGTGCCATCAGTGAGTCGGGTGGGGGGCAGCCCCAGCATTTT	CAISESGGGQPQHF
NA	TRBV5-1	NA	TRBJ1-2	TGCGCCAGCAGCTCCCCCCAGGTCATATCAGGGGAAGAGTATGGCTACACCTTC	CASSSPQVISGEEYGYTF
NA	TRBV12-3/TRBV12-4	many	TRBJ2-7	TGTGCCAGCAGTTTAGAGACAGCATCCTACGAGCAGTACTTC	CASSLETASYEQYF
NA	TRBV12-3/TRBV12-4	NA	TRBJ1-1	TGTGCCAGCAGTCCCCGGGGTGGAGGGTCGCCGAACACTGAAGCTTTCTTT	CASSPRGGGSPNTEAFF
NA	TRBV4-3	few	TRBJ1-4	TGCGCCAGCAGCCTTTTGCGTAATGAAAAACTGTTTTTT	CASSLLRNEKLFF
NA	TRBV7-2	few	TRBJ2-7	TGTGCCAGCAGCTTAAGAAACTTTCCTACGTACGAGCAGTACTTC	CASSLRNFPTYEQYF
TRBD1	TRBV6-5	NA	TRBJ2-7	TGTGCCAGCAGTTACTCCCCCCCCGGGACAGGCACCTACGAGCAGTACTTC	CASSYSPPGTGTYEQYF
NA	TRBV5-1	NA	TRBJ2-3	TGCGCCAGCAGCTTGGCCGTCTCCGAGGGTGCAGATACGCAGTATTTT	CASSLAVSEGADTQYF
NA	TRBV5-1	NA	TRBJ1-2	TGCGCCAGCAGCTTGGGATCTAGGGAATATGGCTACACCTTC	CASSLGSREYGYTF
TRBD2	TRBV20-1	many	TRBJ2-1	TGCAGTGCCAGCCCTTTTGGGGGGGGTGAGCAGTTCTTC	CSASPFGGGEQFF
TRBD1	TRBV29-1	once	TRBJ2-5	TGCAGCGCTGGACAGGGGGCTGGAGAGACCCAGTACTTC	CSAGQGAGETQYF
TRBD1	TRBV27	NA	TRBJ1-1	TGTGCCAGCAGTTTATTTTACAGGGGAGGGACTGAAGCTTTCTTT	CASSLFYRGGTEAFF
NA	TRBV5-8	few	TRBJ2-7	TGTGCCAGCAGCCTGACACACGACGAGCAGTACTTC	CASSLTHDEQYF
NA	TRBV3-1	many	TRBJ1-2	TGTGCCAGCAGCCAAGCGGGGGGCCTCTATGGCTACACCTTC	CASSQAGGLYGYTF
TRBD1	TRBV7-9	many	TRBJ2-2	TGTGCCAGCAGCCTCAGGACAGGCCTGAACACCGGGGAGCTGTTTTTT	CASSLRTGLNTGELFF
NA	TRBV3-1	few	TRBJ2-3	TGTGCCAGCAGCCAAGAATACTTTTCTAGCACAGATACGCAGTATTTT	CASSQEYFSSTDTQYF
NA	TRBV7-2	few	TRBJ1-1	TGTGCCAGCAGCACCCGGACGGGGGGGCACACTGAAGCTTTCTTT	CASSTRTGGHTEAFF
NA	TRBV20-1	many	TRBJ2-7	TGCAGTGCCAGACCACCGGGGTACTTC	CSARPPGYF
NA	TRBV10-1	NA	TRBJ2-7	TGCGCCAGCAGTATAATACAGGGCCCCTACGAGCAGTACTTC	CASSIIQGPYEQYF
TRBD1	TRBV15	many	TRBJ2-1	TGTGCCACCAGCAGAGTTGAGGGGGCCGGTGAGCAGTTCTTC	CATSRVEGAGEQFF
NA	TRBV5-1	medium-sized	TRBJ1-1	TGTGCCAGCAGCTTAGTGACAGGGAACACTGAAGCTTTCTTT	CASSLVTGNTEAFF
NA	TRBV5-1	NA	TRBJ1-2	TGCGCCAGCAGCTTGGACGGAGGGAACTATGGCTACACCTTC	CASSLDGGNYGYTF
NA	TRBV20-1	many	TRBJ2-7	TGCAGTGTGGGGTTTAACACGATCTCCTACGAGCAGTACTTC	CSVGFNTISYEQYF
TRBD2	TRBV7-2	NA	TRBJ2-7	TGTGCCAGCAGCCTCGGACTAGCGGGGATTAGCCACGAGCAGTACTTC	CASSLGLAGISHEQYF
NA	TRBV5-8	many	TRBJ1-2	TGTGCCAGCACCCCTCGGGTTGGACAGTTCTATGGCTACACCTTC	CASTPRVGQFYGYTF
NA	TRBV5-1	NA	TRBJ2-7	TGCGCCAGCAGCTCAACAGGGATTTCCTCCGAGCAGTACTTC	CASSSTGISSEQYF
NA	TRBV9	NA	TRBJ2-3	TGTGCCAGCAGCGTTCAGGGTAGTGACACAGATACGCAGTATTTT	CASSVQGSDTDTQYF
NA	TRBV4-3	NA	TRBJ1-1	TGCGCCAGCAGCCAAGATACTTTTACCACTGAAGCTTTCTTT	CASSQDTFTTEAFF
TRBD1	TRBV11-2	few	TRBJ2-7	TGTGCCAGCAGCTTCGACAGGGGGCTTACTGGTGGCGAGCAGTACTTC	CASSFDRGLTGGEQYF
NA	TRBV6-2/TRBV6-3	NA	TRBJ2-1	TGTGCCAGCAGTTACCTCGAGATTGAGGGTGAGCAGTTCTTC	CASSYLEIEGEQFF
TRBD2	TRBV9	many	TRBJ2-7	TGTGCCAGCAGCGCTAGCGGGGGATCCTCCTACGAGCAGTACTTC	CASSASGGSSYEQYF
NA	TRBV5-4	NA	TRBJ1-1	TGTGCCAGCAGCCAAGGCGTCGGGTGGAACACTGAAGCTTTCTTT	CASSQGVGWNTEAFF
NA	TRBV12-3/TRBV12-4	many	TRBJ1-2	TGTGCCAGCAGTTTTTATGGCAATGGCTACACCTTC	CASSFYGNGYTF
NA	TRBV27	many	TRBJ2-6	TGTGCCAGCAGTCCGCGCGTCTCTGGGGCCAACGTCCTGACTTTC	CASSPRVSGANVLTF
TRBD1	TRBV5-1	NA	TRBJ2-5	TGCGCCAGCAGCTTGGGAGGGACAGAAGAGACCCAGTACTTC	CASSLGGTEETQYF
NA	TRBV27	many	TRBJ2-2	TGTGCCAGCAGTATCAGGGAGAACACCGGGGAGCTGTTTTTT	CASSIRENTGELFF
NA	TRBV5-8	NA	TRBJ2-7	TGTGCCAGCAGCTTGGAATCCGAGCAGTACTTC	CASSLESEQYF
TRBD1	TRBV10-2	NA	TRBJ1-2	TGCGCCAGCACCATCGCAACAGGGGGCTATGGCTACACCTTC	CASTIATGGYGYTF
TRBD2	TRBV20-1	few	TRBJ2-1	TGCAGTGTGCCGCCCGACGGGGGGGCGGAGGTTGAGCAGTTCTTC	CSVPPDGGAEVEQFF
TRBD2	TRBV20-1	few	TRBJ2-1	TGCAGTGCTAGAAGGTGGGCTAGCGGGGTTTCTGGTGAGCAGTTCTTC	CSARRWASGVSGEQFF
NA	TRBV6-5	few	TRBJ2-2	TGTGCCAGCAGTTACCCCGGTCCCGCGAACACCGGGGAGCTGTTTTTT	CASSYPGPANTGELFF
NA	TRBV3-1	NA	TRBJ2-1	TGTGCCAGCAGCCAAGGTAGTGGGGGGCGCTACAATGAGCAGTTCTTC	CASSQGSGGRYNEQFF
NA	TRBV18	many	TRBJ2-6	TGTGCCAGCTCACCAGGACAGTTTCGGGCCAACGTCCTGACTTTC	CASSPGQFRANVLTF
TRBD1	TRBV10-3	many	TRBJ2-5	TGTGCCATCAGTGGGGGACAGGAGCCTCAAGAGACCCAGTACTTC	CAISGGQEPQETQYF
TRBD1	TRBV12-3/TRBV12-4	NA	TRBJ2-3	TGTGCCAGCAGGGGGACAGGGGGCGCAGATACGCAGTATTTT	CASRGTGGADTQYF